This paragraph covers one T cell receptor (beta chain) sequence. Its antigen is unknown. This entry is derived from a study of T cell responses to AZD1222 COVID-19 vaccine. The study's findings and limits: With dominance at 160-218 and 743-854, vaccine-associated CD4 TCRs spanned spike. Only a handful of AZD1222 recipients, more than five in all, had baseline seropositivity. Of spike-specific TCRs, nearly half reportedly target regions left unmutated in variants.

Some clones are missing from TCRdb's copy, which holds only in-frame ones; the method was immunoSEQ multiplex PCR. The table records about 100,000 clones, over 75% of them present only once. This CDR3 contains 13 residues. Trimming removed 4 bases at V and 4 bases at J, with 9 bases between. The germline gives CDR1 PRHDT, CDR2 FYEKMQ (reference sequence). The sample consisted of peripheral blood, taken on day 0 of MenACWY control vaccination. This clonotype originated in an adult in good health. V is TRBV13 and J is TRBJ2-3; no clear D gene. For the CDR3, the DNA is TGTGCCAGCAGCTCCCGAGTGGCAGATACGCAGTATTTT. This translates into CASSSRVADTQYF.